What follows are 13 T cell receptor beta chains derived from one specimen sequenced in a study of blood T cell repertoires in COVID-19. Sequencing was performed with immunoSEQ multiplex PCR; in TCRdb, only in-frame clones are kept and a portion is missing. The table has 40,000 to 55,000 clones, roughly 84% seen once. Sequences were obtained from peripheral blood. The source of these receptors is an older woman with acute or convalescent COVID-19.

The chain couples TRBV12-3 or TRBV12-4 to TRBJ1-5; D not resolved. CDR3 length: 13 amino acids. V lost 6 bases, J lost 2 bases, and 8 bases lay in between. CDR3 region: CASSPGGNQPQHF. The CDR3 DNA sequence: TGTGCCAGCAGCCCCGGGGGCAATCAGCCCCAGCATTTT.

The chain carries TRBV7-2 and TRBJ2-1; TRBD2 aligns across 11 bases. The V gene's germline CDR1 is SGHTA and CDR2 FQGNSA. Trimming cost V 5 bases and J 6 bases; bases outside gene matches: 9. The CDR3 is made up of 16 amino acids. CDR3 sequence reads: CASSNRTSGRLNEQFF. DNA for the CDR3: TGTGCCAGCAGCAACAGAACTAGCGGGAGACTCAATGAGCAGTTCTTC.

This clone showed up just a few times. The chain combines TRBV19 with TRBJ1-6; D is unclear. The CDR3 is 14 residues long. Germline V gene lookup returns CDR1 LNHDA and CDR2 SQIVND (reference sequence). Trimming shortened V by 1 base and J by 9 bases, and 10 bases separated the two germline ends. CDR3 amino acids: CASSIVQPSSPLHF. CDR3 nucleotides: TGTGCCAGTAGTATAGTCCAACCCAGTTCACCCCTCCACTTT.

The chain links TRBV19 to TRBJ2-1; TRBD2 matches 9 bases. This CDR3 region has 15 residues. The V and J ends lost 3 bases and 6 bases, in that order; junction bases with no gene match: 6. Germline assignment: CDR1 LNHDA and CDR2 SQIVND (reference sequence). The DNA for the CDR3 is TGTGCCAGTAGTATTGTGGCGGGAGGGGGCAATGAGCAGTTCTTC. The encoded protein is CASSIVAGGGNEQFF.

This chain links TRBV23-1 with TRBJ2-2; unclear D gene. TRBV23-1 is an ORF for which the function is uncertain. Trimming removed 5 bases at V and 0 bases at J, with 13 bases between. This CDR3 has 16 amino acids. In nucleotides, the CDR3 is TGCGCCAGCAGTATGAGGCAGAACGCGAACACCGGGGAGCTGTTTTTT. Translation: CASSMRQNANTGELFF.

The rearrangement uses TRBV5-1 and TRBJ2-7; 9 bases line up with TRBD1. Germline V gene sequence: CDR1 SGHRS, CDR2 YFSETQ. V was pared by 4 bases and J by 5 bases, with 7 bases of the junction left unmatched. The CDR3 totals 14 residues. CDR3 sequence: CASSTDRGDDEQYF. The CDR3, as DNA: TGCGCCAGCAGCACGGACAGGGGAGACGACGAGCAGTACTTC.

The chain joins TRBV7-2 to TRBJ2-7; D is undetermined. The CDR3 totals 13 residues. Germline V lookup: CDR1 SGHTA, CDR2 FQGNSA. V was cut by 5 bases and J by 2 bases, with 10 bases left in between. In DNA, the CDR3 is TGTGCCAGCAGCCCCCCCAACACCTACGAGCAGTACTTC. It translates to CASSPPNTYEQYF.

The J gene is TRBJ2-3, the V gene TRBV19, with D possibly being TRBD1 (6 bases). Trimming stripped 5 bases from V and 1 base from J, with 13 bases between. This CDR3 region has 15 residues. Germline CDR1 reads LNHDA; CDR2 reads SQIVND (reference sequence). CDR3 loop: CASSLTGSRTDTQYF. The DNA for the CDR3 is TGTGCCAGTAGTCTGACAGGATCCCGCACAGATACGCAGTATTTT.

The CDR3 is CASSIGGEVNEKLFF. CDR3 DNA: TGTGCCAGTAGTATAGGGGGGGAAGTTAATGAAAAACTGTTTTTT. J is TRBJ1-4 and V is TRBV19; perhaps TRBD1 as D (5 bases). Germline CDR1 and CDR2: LNHDA and SQIVND (reference sequence). Trimming removed 1 base from V and 4 bases from J, with 10 bases in between. The CDR3 is made up of 15 amino acids.

V is TRBV11-2 and J is TRBJ1-2; D gene ambiguous. This CDR3 has 16 amino acids. Per germline, CDR1 SGHAT and CDR2 FQNNGV. The ends were cut back, 3 bases at V and 4 bases at J, with 18 bases in the middle. The CDR3 DNA follows: TGTGCCAGCAGCTTCCCTCGGTCGGCGGATGTCTATGGCTACACCTTC. Protein product: CASSFPRSADVYGYTF.

This chain connects TRBV2 to TRBJ1-1, with a weak D call TRBD1 (5 bases). The CDR3 totals 13 residues. Germline V lookup: CDR1 SNHLY, CDR2 FYNNEI. Trimming took off 6 bases at V and 4 bases at J, with 12 bases between the two ends. CDR3 region: CASRQGLSTEAFF. CDR3 nucleotide sequence: TGTGCCAGCAGGCAGGGCCTGAGCACTGAAGCTTTCTTT.

The chain recombines TRBV15 with TRBJ1-2; 9 bases agree with TRBD1. CDR1 is LNHNV, CDR2 YYDKDF, per germline (reference sequence). The CDR3 length is 15 residues. With V trimmed by 0 bases and J by 8 bases, 7 bases remained unmatched. CDR3 nucleotide sequence: TGTGCCACCAGCAGAGATTCCGGGACAGGGCACGGCTACACCTTC. Translation: CATSRDSGTGHGYTF. Using reference TRBV15 and TRBJ1-2 for the parts outside the CDR3, the full variable domain is DAMVIQNPRYQVTQFGKPVTLSCSQTLNHNVMYWYQQKSSQAPKLLFHYYDKDFNNEADTPDNFQSRRPNTSFCFLDIRSPGLGDTAMYLCATSRDSGTGHGYTFGSGTRLTVV.

This clone has just one count. V is TRBV20-1 and J is TRBJ2-5; D unresolved. Germline loops: CDR1 DFQATT, CDR2 SNEGSKA (reference sequence). This CDR3 contains 11 residues. Deletions cut 6 bases from V and 4 bases from J, with 9 bases between. CDR3 sequence reads: CSALTGETQYF. The CDR3 region has the DNA TGCAGTGCCCTGACGGGAGAGACCCAGTACTTC.